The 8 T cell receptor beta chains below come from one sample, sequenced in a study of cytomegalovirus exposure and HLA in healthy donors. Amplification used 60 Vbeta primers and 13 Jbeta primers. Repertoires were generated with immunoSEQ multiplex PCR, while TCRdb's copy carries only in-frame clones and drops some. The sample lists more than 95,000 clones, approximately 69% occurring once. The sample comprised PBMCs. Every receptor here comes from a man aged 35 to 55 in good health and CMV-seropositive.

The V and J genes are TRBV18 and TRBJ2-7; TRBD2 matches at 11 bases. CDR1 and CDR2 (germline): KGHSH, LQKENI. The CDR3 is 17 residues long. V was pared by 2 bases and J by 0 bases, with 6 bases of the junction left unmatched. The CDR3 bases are TGTGCCAGCTCACCAACTAGCGGGGGCCTGAGCTCCTACGAGCAGTACTTC. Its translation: CASSPTSGGLSSYEQYF.

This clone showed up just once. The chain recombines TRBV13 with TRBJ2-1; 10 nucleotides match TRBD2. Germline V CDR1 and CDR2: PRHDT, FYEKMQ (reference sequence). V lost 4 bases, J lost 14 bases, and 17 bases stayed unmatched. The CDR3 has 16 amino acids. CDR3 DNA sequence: TGTGCCAGCAGCTCAAGTGGGCTAGCGGGGGCCCGATCGGAGTTCTTC. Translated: CASSSSGLAGARSEFF.

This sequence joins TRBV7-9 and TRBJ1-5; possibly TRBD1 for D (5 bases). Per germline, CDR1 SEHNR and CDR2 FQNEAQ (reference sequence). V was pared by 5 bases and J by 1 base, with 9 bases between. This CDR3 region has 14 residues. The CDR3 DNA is TGTGCCAGCAGCCCGGGACTGAGCAATCAGCCCCAGCATTTT. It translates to CASSPGLSNQPQHF.

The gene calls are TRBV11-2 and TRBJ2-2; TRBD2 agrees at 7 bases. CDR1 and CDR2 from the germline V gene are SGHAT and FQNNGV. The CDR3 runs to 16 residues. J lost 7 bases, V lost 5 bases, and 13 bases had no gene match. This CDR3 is CASSPRFGGYGGELFF. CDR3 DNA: TGTGCCAGCAGCCCTAGGTTCGGGGGGTATGGCGGGGAGCTGTTTTTT.

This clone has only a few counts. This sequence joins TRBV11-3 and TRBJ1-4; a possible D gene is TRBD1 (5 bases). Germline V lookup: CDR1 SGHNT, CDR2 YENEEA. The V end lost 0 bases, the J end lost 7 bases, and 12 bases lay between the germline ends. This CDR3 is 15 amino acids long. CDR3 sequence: CASSLDWGGSEKLFF. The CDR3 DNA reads TGTGCCAGCAGCTTAGATTGGGGCGGGAGTGAAAAACTGTTTTTT.

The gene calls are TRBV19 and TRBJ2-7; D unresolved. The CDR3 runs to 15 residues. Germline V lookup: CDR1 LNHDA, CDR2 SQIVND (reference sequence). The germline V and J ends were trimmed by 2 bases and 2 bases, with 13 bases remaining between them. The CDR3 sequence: CASSIRGLAAYEQYF. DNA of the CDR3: TGTGCCAGTAGTATACGAGGTCTTGCCGCCTACGAGCAGTACTTC.

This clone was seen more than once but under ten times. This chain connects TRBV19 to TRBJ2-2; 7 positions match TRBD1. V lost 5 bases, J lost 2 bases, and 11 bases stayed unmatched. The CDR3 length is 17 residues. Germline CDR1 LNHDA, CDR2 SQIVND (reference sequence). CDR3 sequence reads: CASSAPGQAENTGELFF. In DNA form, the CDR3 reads TGTGCCAGTAGTGCACCAGGACAGGCTGAAAACACCGGGGAGCTGTTTTTT.

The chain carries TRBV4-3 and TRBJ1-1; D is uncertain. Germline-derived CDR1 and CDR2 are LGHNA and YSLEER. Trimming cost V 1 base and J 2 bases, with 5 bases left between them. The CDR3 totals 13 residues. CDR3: CASSQVHNTEAFF. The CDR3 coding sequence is TGCGCCAGCAGCCAAGTTCATAACACTGAAGCTTTCTTT.